Listed below are T cell receptor beta chains from one sample, sequenced in a study of T cells in localized non-small cell lung cancer. Profiling relied on immunoSEQ multiplex PCR, and the TCRdb table lists in-frame clones only, not all of them. The sample yields approximately 2,000 clones, roughly 25% seen once. Sequences were derived from normal lung tissue next to the tumor, sampled before any cancer treatment. These receptors all stem from a female donor older than 55 with stage III squamous cell lung carcinoma. The CDR3 runs from the conserved cysteine through the conserved F or W. The D gene is left open where the match is weak. Clone size is given for some rows only: seen once, a few or many times, or a class if the clone is expanded.

d_gene | len | j_gene | abundance | v_gene | CDR3nt | CDR3aa
TRBD1 | 16 | TRBJ2-1 | - | TRBV9 | TGTGCCAGCAGCCAAGACGAGGGGACAGGGCCCAATGAGCAGTTCTTC | CASSQDEGTGPNEQFF
TRBD1 | 18 | TRBJ1-4 | - | TRBV18 | TGTGCCAGCTCACCGCAGAGTTTTCAGGGGGCGACTAATGAAAAACTGTTTTTT | CASSPQSFQGATNEKLFF
- | 16 | TRBJ2-1 | few | TRBV11-3 | TGTGCCAGCAGCCATGAGGGCACTACCACCTACAATGAGCAGTTCTTC | CASSHEGTTTYNEQFF
TRBD1 | 14 | TRBJ1-4 | few | TRBV11-3 | TGTGCCAGCAGCCAGGGACAGAATAATGAAAAACTGTTTTTT | CASSQGQNNEKLFF
TRBD1 | 13 | TRBJ1-1 | few | TRBV6-8 | TGTGCCAGCAGACCGGGACAGGGCTCTGAAGCTTTCTTT | CASRPGQGSEAFF
- | 12 | TRBJ2-7 | - | TRBV12-5 | TGTGCTAGTGGTTGGACCTCTGGGGAGCAGTACTTC | CASGWTSGEQYF
TRBD1 | 14 | TRBJ1-5 | - | TRBV19 | TGTGCCAGTAGTAGGACAGGTGAGGGTCAGCCCCAGCATTTT | CASSRTGEGQPQHF
TRBD2 | 14 | TRBJ2-2 | few | TRBV6-8 | TGTGCCAGCAATGAGGCGGGAGGGTACGGGGAGCTGTTTTTT | CASNEAGGYGELFF
- | 13 | TRBJ2-2 | few | TRBV29-1 | TGCAGCGTTGAAGGGTCGGAGGGGGGGGAGCTGTTTTTT | CSVEGSEGGELFF
- | 17 | TRBJ2-5 | - | TRBV28 | TGTGCCAGCTTACCGACGAGATTTATGACCGCCCAAGAGACCCAGTACTTC | CASLPTRFMTAQETQYF
- | 14 | TRBJ1-1 | - | TRBV9 | TGTGCCAGCAGCAGAAAGCAGGGAAACACTGAAGCTTTCTTT | CASSRKQGNTEAFF
- | 16 | TRBJ2-1 | - | TRBV9 | TGTGCCAGCAGCGTTGGAGGCCCTTTCTCCTACAATGAGCAGTTCTTC | CASSVGGPFSYNEQFF
TRBD1 | 14 | TRBJ2-1 | - | TRBV6-8 | TGTGCCATCAGGCCCGGGACAGGGGCTAATGAGCAGTTCTTC | CAIRPGTGANEQFF
- | 13 | TRBJ2-2 | few | TRBV6-1 | TGTGCCAGCAGTGAAGGACTAGTCGGGGAGCTGTTTTTT | CASSEGLVGELFF
TRBD1 | 16 | TRBJ1-5 | - | TRBV4-1 | TGCGCCAGCAGCCAGACAGGGATAGGAAGCAATCAGCCCCAGCATTTT | CASSQTGIGSNQPQHF
TRBD1 | 14 | TRBJ2-5 | few | TRBV9 | TGTGCCAGCAGTCTACAGGGGTGGCGCGAGACCCAGTACTTC | CASSLQGWRETQYF
- | 14 | TRBJ2-1 | once | TRBV28 | TGTGCCAGCAGTTTGGGCAGGGGCCGCAATGAGCAGTTCTTC | CASSLGRGRNEQFF
- | 14 | TRBJ2-7 | few | TRBV9 | TGTGCCAGCAGCGTACAGGGCTCATTCTACGAGCAGTACTTC | CASSVQGSFYEQYF
- | 13 | TRBJ2-1 | - | TRBV19 | TGTGCCAGTAGTATAGCCCAGAGTCGTTTTCTGTTCTTC | CASSIAQSRFLFF
TRBD1 | 13 | TRBJ2-5 | few | TRBV7-4 | TGTGCTAGCAGCAGGGACAGGCAAGAGACCCAGTACTTC | CASSRDRQETQYF
- | 17 | TRBJ1-1 | - | TRBV19 | TGTGCCAGTAGTCCCGGTCCAGGGGCGTTTCTGAACACTGAAGCTTTCTTT | CASSPGPGAFLNTEAFF
TRBD2 | 16 | TRBJ2-4 | few | TRBV5-1 | TGCGCCAGCAGCTTGGCCGGGACTAGCGGGATGGGCATTCAGTACTTC | CASSLAGTSGMGIQYF
- | 16 | TRBJ1-2 | - | TRBV14 | TGTGCCAGCAGCCAAGATCTAGCAGGGAACGGCTATGGCTACACCTTC | CASSQDLAGNGYGYTF
- | 13 | TRBJ2-7 | - | TRBV29-1 | TGCAGCGCAAGTAGGGGTTCCGGCTACGAGCAGTACTTC | CSASRGSGYEQYF
TRBD1 | 16 | TRBJ2-2 | few | TRBV11-3 | TGTGCCAGCAGCCCCTGGACAGGGGCGAACACCGGGGAGCTGTTTTTT | CASSPWTGANTGELFF
TRBD1 | 15 | TRBJ2-5 | few | TRBV28 | TGTGCCAGCAGTCCGGGGACAGGGTCGAGGAAGACCCAGTACTTC | CASSPGTGSRKTQYF
TRBD2 | 15 | TRBJ2-1 | - | TRBV5-1 | TGCGCCAGCAGCTTGGAGGTAGCGGGCTACAATGAGCAGTTCTTC | CASSLEVAGYNEQFF
TRBD2 | 17 | TRBJ2-1 | - | TRBV28 | TGTGCCAGCAGTTTTTCAACTAGCGGGAGATGGTACAATGAGCAGTTCTTC | CASSFSTSGRWYNEQFF
TRBD1 | 13 | TRBJ2-3 | - | TRBV28 | TGTGCCAGCAATGGCAGGGGGATAGATACGCAGTATTTT | CASNGRGIDTQYF
- | 12 | TRBJ1-1 | - | TRBV10-3 | TGTGCCATCAGTGAAGAGGGCCTCTGGGCTTTCTTT | CAISEEGLWAFF
- | 13 | TRBJ1-2 | few | TRBV6-8 | TGTGCCAGCAGTGTCGGGTATAACTATGGCTACACCTTC | CASSVGYNYGYTF
- | 13 | TRBJ2-7 | - | TRBV9 | TGTGCCAGCAGTGAAGTGAGTGGCTACGAGCAGTACTTC | CASSEVSGYEQYF
- | 16 | TRBJ1-2 | - | TRBV28 | TGTGCCAGCAGCTTGACAGGTGCCCCCACTAACTATGGCTACACCTTC | CASSLTGAPTNYGYTF
TRBD1 | 17 | TRBJ2-2 | - | TRBV18 | TGTGCCAGCTCACCACCCCCGGGACAGGCGAACACCGGGGAGCTGTTTTTT | CASSPPPGQANTGELFF
TRBD1 | 16 | TRBJ1-1 | - | TRBV6-8 | TGTGCCAGCAGCTTGTGGGGCAGGGGGCTAGGGACTGAAGCTTTCTTT | CASSLWGRGLGTEAFF
- | 17 | TRBJ2-5 | - | TRBV30 | TGTGCCTGGAGTGTAAGATCCCGGGGGACCCGAGGAGAGACCCAGTACTTC | CAWSVRSRGTRGETQYF
- | 15 | TRBJ2-1 | large | TRBV6-8 | TGTGCCATCAGTGCCTCTGGACAGCAATACAATGAGCAGTTCTTC | CAISASGQQYNEQFF
TRBD2 | 15 | TRBJ2-7 | - | TRBV28 | TGTGCCAGCACTCCGGGACTAGCGAGAACCTACGAGCAGTACTTC | CASTPGLARTYEQYF